This entry is about one T cell receptor beta chain. It has no known antigen specificity. Base qualities were left out, and no much larger clone turns up one base away. Sample treatment or condition, as interpreted from the label and publication: roughly 19 received Ad26.COV2.S at low or high dose, single or two shots; about 5 received placebo; per-sample allocation not given. For vaccine and placebo recipients, the sequenced repertoires came from samples collected on day 63 after the first injection. Cohort 1b enrolled 25 to 30 adults aged 18-55 years at a single site in Boston, USA, between 29 July and 7 August 2020. Ad26.COV2.S consisted of a replication-incompetent adenovirus type 26 vector by which a prefusion-stabilized SARS-CoV-2 spike protein from the original Wuhan strain was expressed. From the cysteine up to the phenylalanine, the CDR3 has a length of 15 residues. The kept DNA is CDR3 alone, 45 bases in frame from the first base. CDR1 and CDR2 are read off the germline V gene as SGHAT and FQNNGV. The germline ends are 16 bases apart after V is trimmed by 0 bases and J by 8 bases.

The data were taken from a study of Ad26.COV2.S vaccination and SARS-CoV-2 variants (dated by TCRdb to the early 2020s). Regarding the research as a whole: Vaccine-arm donors were drawn from COV1001, a multicentre, randomized, double-blind, placebo-controlled phase I-IIa trial of Ad26.COV2.S in healthy adults. Ad26.COV2.S was given intramuscularly at 5x10^10 or 1x10^11 viral particles, as a single shot or as two shots 56 days apart. TCRbeta repertoire sequencing was used to assess the specificity and breadth of SARS-CoV-2-reactive T cell receptors after Ad26.COV2.S vaccination. The TCR-sequenced set comprised approximately 30 samples: some 20 Ad26.COV2.S vaccine recipients, 5 placebo recipients and 8 SARS-CoV-2 convalescent individuals. Trial participants were randomized into five groups of five, in which low-dose or high-dose Ad26.COV2.S was given once or twice, or placebo was given on both occasions. Investigators did not know the trial group allocation while performing experiments and assessing outcomes. Summary of the overall study and its limitations: Vaccine and placebo recipients had similar non-spike TCR breadth, a finding consistent with the vaccine containing only spike. The authors noted that the TCR breadth and depth analyses may have underestimated total T cell responses. Substantial breadth of spike-specific CD8+ and CD4+ T cell responses was reported after vaccination. Comparing responses between vaccine doses or regimens was not something the study was powered to do. Compared with placebo recipients, Ad26.COV2.S recipients showed higher spike-specific TCR breadth (P = 0.0014).

TCRbeta CDR3 regions were sequenced with the immunoSEQ Assay. After extraction, genomic DNA underwent amplification by bias-controlled multiplex PCR, followed by high-throughput sequencing. As for the original processing: To quantify the absolute abundance of every unique TCRbeta CDR3 region, sequences were collapsed and filtered. Usable DNA was measured by amplifying reference genes present in all nucleated cells, and TCRbeta template counts were normalized to that usable DNA to estimate T cell fraction. Repertoire TCRs were annotated as SARS-CoV-2-specific by exact matching of V gene, CDR3 amino acid sequence and J gene to a known reactive TCR set. MIRA supplied the reference SARS-CoV-2 TCR set, which was filtered for enrichment in COVID-19-positive ImmuneCODE repertoires so that public or cross-reactive TCRs were removed. Based on the MIRA antigens, annotated TCRs were further analysed at the level of specific ORF or position within ORF. Breadth was defined as annotated unique rearrangements over total unique productive rearrangements; depth was the summed frequency of those rearrangements. TCR breadth was compared between groups using two-sided Wilcoxon rank-sum tests. In TCRdb, the immuneACCESS table is reduced to in-frame sequences with V and J assigned. These tables do not hold every clone; where another copy was compared, an unresolved V gene accounts for under half, and the others remain unexplained. Clone size and the V and J calls come from that table; the DNA yielded D and trimming. Present in this sample are just under 250,000 clones, more than 75% of which were seen just once. Of the sample, about 11% falls within the top ten clones.

The sequences come from peripheral blood, collected in a trial of Ad26.COV2.S vaccine versus placebo. Rearrangement joined TRBV11-2 to TRBJ2-5, and possibly TRBD1, on 5 matching bases. This clonotype was sampled from a person aged 18-60 years who received the Ad26.COV2.S COVID-19 vaccine or a placebo. CDR3 region: CASSLEPITGLTQYF. The nucleotides are TGTGCCAGCAGCTTAGAACCGATCACAGGTCTAACCCAGTACTTC. When the CDR3 is completed using the reference TRBV11-2 and TRBJ2-5 genes on either side, the full variable domain is EAGVAQSPRYKIIEKRQSVAFWCNPISGHATLYWYQQILGQGPKLLIQFQNNGVVDDSQLPKDRFSAERLKGVDSTLKIQPAKLEDSAVYLCASSLEPITGLTQYFGPGTRLLVL.